Here is one T cell receptor beta chain with its context. The antigen is not known. Clones were read by immunoSEQ multiplex PCR, and TCRdb kept only the in-frame ones, dropping some. The table has under 600,000 clones, about nine tenths seen once. These data come from a study of Ad26.COV2.S vaccination and SARS-CoV-2 variants. Looking at the study overall: Dosing was one shot or two shots 56 days apart. General study points: TCR breadth and depth analyses may have underestimated total T cell responses.

Germline V gives CDR1 KGHSH, CDR2 LQKENI. CDR3 length: 12 residues. V lost 6 bases, J lost 1 base, and 6 bases lay in between. Treatment denoted: 19 received Ad26.COV2.S at low or high dose, single or two shots; roughly five received placebo; per-sample allocation not given. Samples came from day 63 after the first vaccine or placebo injection. This adult donor, from Boston, was 18-55 years old. An Ad26 vector carrying the Wuhan-strain SARS-CoV-2 spike served as the vaccine. The sequencing used peripheral blood, collected in a trial of Ad26.COV2.S vaccine versus placebo. This TCR was sampled from a person aged 18-60 years who received the Ad26.COV2.S COVID-19 vaccine or a placebo. V usage is TRBV18 and J usage is TRBJ1-1; D not certain. CDR3 DNA sequence: TGTGCCAGCTCGCACAGGAACACTGAAGCTTTCTTT. This encodes CASSHRNTEAFF.